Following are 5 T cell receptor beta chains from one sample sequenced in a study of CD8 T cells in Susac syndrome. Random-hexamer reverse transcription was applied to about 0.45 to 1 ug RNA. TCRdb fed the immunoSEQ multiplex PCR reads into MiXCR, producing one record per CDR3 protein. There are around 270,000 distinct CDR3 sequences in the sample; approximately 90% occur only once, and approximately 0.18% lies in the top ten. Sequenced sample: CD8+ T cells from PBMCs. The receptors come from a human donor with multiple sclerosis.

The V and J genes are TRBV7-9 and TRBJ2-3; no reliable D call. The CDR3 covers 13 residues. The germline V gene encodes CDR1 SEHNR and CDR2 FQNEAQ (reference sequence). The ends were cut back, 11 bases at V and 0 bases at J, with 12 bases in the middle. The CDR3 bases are TGTGCCGCCTCGAATCCTAGCACAGATACGCAGTATTTT. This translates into CAASNPSTDTQYF. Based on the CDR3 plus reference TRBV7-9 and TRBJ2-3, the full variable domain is DTGVSQNPRHKITKRGQNVTFRCDPISEHNRLYWYRQTLGQGPEFLTYFQNEAQLEKSRLLSDRFSAERPKGSFSTLEIQRTEQGDSAMYLCAASNPSTDTQYFGPGTRLTVL.

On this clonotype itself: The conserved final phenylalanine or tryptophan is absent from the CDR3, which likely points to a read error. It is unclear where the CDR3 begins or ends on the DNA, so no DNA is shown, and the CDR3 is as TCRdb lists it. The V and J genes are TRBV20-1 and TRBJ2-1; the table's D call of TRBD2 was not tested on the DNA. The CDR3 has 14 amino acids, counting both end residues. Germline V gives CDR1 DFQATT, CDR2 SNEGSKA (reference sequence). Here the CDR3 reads CSAFSGGARNEQSL.

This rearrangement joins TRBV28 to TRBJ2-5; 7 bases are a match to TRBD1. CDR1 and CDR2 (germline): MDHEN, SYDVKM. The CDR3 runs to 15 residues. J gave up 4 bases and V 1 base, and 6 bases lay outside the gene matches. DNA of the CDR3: TGTGCCAGCAGTTTATTGGGACAGTTTCGAGAGACCCAGTACTTC. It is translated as CASSLLGQFRETQYF.

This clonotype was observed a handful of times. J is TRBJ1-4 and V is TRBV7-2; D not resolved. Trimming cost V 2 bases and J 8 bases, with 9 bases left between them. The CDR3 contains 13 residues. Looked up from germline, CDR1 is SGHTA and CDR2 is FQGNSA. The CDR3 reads CASSLLGEEKLFF. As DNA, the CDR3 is TGTGCCAGCAGCTTACTCGGGGAGGAAAAACTGTTTTTT.

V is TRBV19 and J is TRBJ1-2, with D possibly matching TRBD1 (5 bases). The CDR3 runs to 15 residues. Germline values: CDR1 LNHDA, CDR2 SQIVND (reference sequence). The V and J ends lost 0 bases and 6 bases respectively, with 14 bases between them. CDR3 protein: CASSIDRGRIDGYTF. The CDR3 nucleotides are TGTGCCAGTAGTATAGATCGGGGGAGGATCGATGGCTACACCTTC.